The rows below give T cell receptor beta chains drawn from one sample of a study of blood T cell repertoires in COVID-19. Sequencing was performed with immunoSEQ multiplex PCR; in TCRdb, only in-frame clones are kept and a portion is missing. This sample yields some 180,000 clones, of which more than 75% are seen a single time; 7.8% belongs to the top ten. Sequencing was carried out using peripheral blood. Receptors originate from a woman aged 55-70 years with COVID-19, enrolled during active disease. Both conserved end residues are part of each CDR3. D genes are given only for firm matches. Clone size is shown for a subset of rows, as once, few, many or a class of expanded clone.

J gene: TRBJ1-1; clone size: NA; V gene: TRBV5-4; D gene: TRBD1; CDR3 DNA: TGTGCCAGCAGCCCGGGACAGGGAACAATGAACACTGAAGCTTTCTTT; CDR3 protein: CASSPGQGTMNTEAFF
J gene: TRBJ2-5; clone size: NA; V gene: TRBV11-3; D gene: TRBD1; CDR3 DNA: TGTGCCAGCAGCTTAGGTCGGGACAGGGAGTCGCAAGAGACCCAGTACTTC; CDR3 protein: CASSLGRDRESQETQYF
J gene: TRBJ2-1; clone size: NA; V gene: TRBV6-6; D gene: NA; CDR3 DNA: TGTGCCAGCAGTTACGATAGCGGAGGTCGACCCGAGCAGTTCTTC; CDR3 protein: CASSYDSGGRPEQFF
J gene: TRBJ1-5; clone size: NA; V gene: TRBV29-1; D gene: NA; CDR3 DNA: TGCAGCGCCCGGTCTGGCAATCAGCCCCAGCATTTT; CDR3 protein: CSARSGNQPQHF
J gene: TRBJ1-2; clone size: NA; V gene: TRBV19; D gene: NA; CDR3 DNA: TGTGCCAGTAATGAAGACAGGAACTATGGCTACACCTTC; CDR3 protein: CASNEDRNYGYTF
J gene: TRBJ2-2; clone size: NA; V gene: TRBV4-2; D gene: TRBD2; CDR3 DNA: TGTGCCAGCAGCCAAGACGGGACTAGCCGGACCGGGGAGCTGTTTTTT; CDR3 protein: CASSQDGTSRTGELFF
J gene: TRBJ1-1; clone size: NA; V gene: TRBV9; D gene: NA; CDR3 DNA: TGTGCCAGCAGCGTTGGACTGGACAGTTGGAGCACTGAAGCTTTCTTT; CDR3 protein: CASSVGLDSWSTEAFF
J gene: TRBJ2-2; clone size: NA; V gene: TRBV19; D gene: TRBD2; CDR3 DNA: TGTGCCAGTAGCTTTTTTTCGACTAGCGGGACAAGGGGGGAGCTGTTTTTT; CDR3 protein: CASSFFSTSGTRGELFF
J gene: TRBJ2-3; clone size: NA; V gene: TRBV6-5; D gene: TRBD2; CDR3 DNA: TGTGCCAGCAGTTACCGTGCCGGGGGGGAGGGAGATACGCAGTATTTT; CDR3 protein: CASSYRAGGEGDTQYF
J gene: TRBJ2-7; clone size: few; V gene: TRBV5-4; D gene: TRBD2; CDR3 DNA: TGTGCCAGCAGCTCCAAGACTAGCGGGAAGTCCTACGAGCAGTACTTC; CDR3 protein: CASSSKTSGKSYEQYF
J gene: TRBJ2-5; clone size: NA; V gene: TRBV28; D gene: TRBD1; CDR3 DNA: TGTGCCAGCAGTTCATACAGGGGTTCAAGCAAAGAGACCCAGTACTTC; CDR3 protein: CASSSYRGSSKETQYF
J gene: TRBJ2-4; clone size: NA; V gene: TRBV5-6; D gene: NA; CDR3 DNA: TGTGCCAGCACCAGGGGAGAAGCCAAAAACATTCAGTACTTC; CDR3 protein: CASTRGEAKNIQYF
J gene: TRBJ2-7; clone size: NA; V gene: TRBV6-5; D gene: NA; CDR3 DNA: TGTGCCAGCGGTTACCCCCTGTCCCTCTACGAGCAGTACTTC; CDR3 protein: CASGYPLSLYEQYF
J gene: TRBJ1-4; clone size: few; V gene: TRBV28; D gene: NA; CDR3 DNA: TGTGCCAGCAGTTCATCTAGTCGGGGGGGCTCTCCTGTATTGCTGTTTTTT; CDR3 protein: CASSSSSRGGSPVLLFF
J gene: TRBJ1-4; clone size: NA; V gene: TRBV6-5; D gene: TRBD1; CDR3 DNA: TGTGCCAGCAGGCCGGGACAGGGAGGAGAAAAACTGTTTTTT; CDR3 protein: CASRPGQGGEKLFF
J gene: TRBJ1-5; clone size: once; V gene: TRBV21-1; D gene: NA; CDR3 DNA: TGTGCCAGCAGCATTAGGGAAGAACCGGGAGTTCCGGGCGGGGAACACAATCAGCCCCAGCATTTT; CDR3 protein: CASSIREEPGVPGGEHNQPQHF
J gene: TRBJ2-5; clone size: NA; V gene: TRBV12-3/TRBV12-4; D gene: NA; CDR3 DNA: TGTGCCAGCAGTGACTTGGAGACCCAGTACTTC; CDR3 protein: CASSDLETQYF
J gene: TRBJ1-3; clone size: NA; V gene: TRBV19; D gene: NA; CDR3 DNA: TGTGCCAGTAGTCCGACAAACTCTGGAAACACCATATATTTT; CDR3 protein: CASSPTNSGNTIYF
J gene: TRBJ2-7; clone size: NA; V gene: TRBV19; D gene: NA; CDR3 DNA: TGTGCCAGTAGTATAAGGCAGGGAACGTACGAGCAGTACTTC; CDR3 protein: CASSIRQGTYEQYF
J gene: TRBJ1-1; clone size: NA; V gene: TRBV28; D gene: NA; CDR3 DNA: TGTGCCAGCAGTTTGGGAGGCTGGGACACTGAAGCTTTCTTT; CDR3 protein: CASSLGGWDTEAFF
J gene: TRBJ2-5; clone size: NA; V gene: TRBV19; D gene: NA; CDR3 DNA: TGTGCCAGTGCCCGCCAGGTGACCCCAGGGGAGACCCAGTACTTC; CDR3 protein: CASARQVTPGETQYF
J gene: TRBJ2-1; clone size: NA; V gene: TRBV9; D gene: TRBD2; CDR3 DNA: TGTGCCAGCAGCGCCATAATAGGGAGGGCGGATAATGAGCAGTTCTTC; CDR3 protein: CASSAIIGRADNEQFF
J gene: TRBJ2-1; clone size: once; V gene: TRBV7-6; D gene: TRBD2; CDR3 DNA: TGTGCCAGCAGCTTACAGGCGGGAGGCTCCTACAATGAGCAGTTCTTC; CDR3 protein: CASSLQAGGSYNEQFF
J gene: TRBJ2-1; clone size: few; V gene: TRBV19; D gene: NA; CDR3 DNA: TGTGCCAGTAGTATGGAACTAAACGATTACAATGAGCAGTTCTTC; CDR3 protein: CASSMELNDYNEQFF
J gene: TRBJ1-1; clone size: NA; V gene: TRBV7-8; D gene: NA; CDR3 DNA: TGTGCCAGCAGCTTAGCGGGGGCTATGAACACTGAAGCTTTCTTT; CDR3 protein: CASSLAGAMNTEAFF
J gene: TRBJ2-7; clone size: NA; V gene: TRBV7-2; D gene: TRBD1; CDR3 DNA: TGTGCCAGCAACCCCAGGACAGGGACCTACGAGCAGTACTTC; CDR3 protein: CASNPRTGTYEQYF